This TCR beta chain was obtained from a study of T cell responses to AZD1222 COVID-19 vaccine. Overall study: Pooled together were second doses at about 4 or about 12 weeks.

This clone was recorded once. Its antigen is not known. Study-wide points: Females made up more of the donors, who were largely white British, and clonal diversity may have come out too low. Vaccine-associated CD4 TCRs spanned spike, dominant at 160-218 and 743-854.

Method: immunoSEQ multiplex PCR; TCRdb's copy keeps in-frame clones and lacks some. Among about 100,000 clones listed, 88% were seen once. With V trimmed by 7 bases and J by 6 bases, 10 bases remained unmatched. The CDR3 extends over 15 amino acids. Germline V CDR1 and CDR2: SGHRS, YFSETQ. This material consisted of peripheral blood, taken on day 0 of AZD1222 vaccination. The rearrangement links TRBV5-1 to TRBJ2-2; 9 positions agree with TRBD2. The receptor was derived from an adult in good health. The CDR3 here is CASGSVAGVSGELFF. For the CDR3, the DNA is TGCGCCAGCGGGTCCGTAGCGGGAGTGTCCGGGGAGCTGTTTTTT.